The 7 T cell receptor beta chains listed next were all sequenced from one sample in a study of CD8+ T cells in alopecia areata. Treatment described: oral pan-JAK inhibitor, 5-10 mg twice daily. Following RNA extraction, reverse transcription yielded cDNA that acted as the sequencing template. The table came from immunoSEQ multiplex PCR; TCRdb's copy has only in-frame clones and leaves some out. The profile shows more than 150,000 clones, about half of them singletons. The source material was CD8+ T cells sorted from blood, sampled between weeks 51 and 52, from a patient treated with tofacitinib. These receptor sequences come from a human donor with alopecia areata.

About this clone itself: One end of the junction fails to match germline, which may point to a read error. V and J are TRBV7-7 and TRBJ2-5, with unresolved D. Germline V gene sequence: CDR1 SSHAT, CDR2 FNYEAQ (reference sequence). This CDR3 is built from 13 residues. The CDR3 is CASSLRASETQYF. DNA of the CDR3: TGTGCTAGCAGCTTAAGGGCTTCAGAGACCCAGTACTTC.

The chain carries TRBV6-5 and TRBJ2-7; D not resolved. V was clipped by 5 bases and J by 0 bases, with 8 bases between them. Germline V lookup: CDR1 MNHEY, CDR2 SVGAGI. This CDR3 region has 13 residues. CDR3 amino acids: CASSPPASYEQYF. CDR3 DNA: TGTGCCAGCAGTCCCCCCGCCTCCTACGAGCAGTACTTC.

The sample holds a few counts of this clone. This chain uses TRBV29-1 with TRBJ2-6; D ambiguous. The V and J ends lost 0 bases and 2 bases respectively, with 11 bases between them. In germline, CDR1 is SQVTM, CDR2 ANQGSEA. The length of the CDR3 is 16 residues. The CDR3 DNA sequence: TGCAGCGTTGAAGATTTGGGAATCCCTGGGGCCAACGTCCTGACTTTC. Amino acid sequence: CSVEDLGIPGANVLTF.

This chain links TRBV11-2 with TRBJ2-3; D call uncertain. The length of the CDR3 is 13 residues. Germline V CDR1 and CDR2: SGHAT, FQNNGV. Between the trimmed V and J ends, which lost 6 bases and 3 bases, there was a span of 10 bases. Here the CDR3 DNA reads TGTGCCAGCAGGGACCATGGGACAGATACGCAGTATTTT. It yields the protein CASRDHGTDTQYF.

The genes are TRBV4-1 and TRBJ2-4; D not resolved. Germline assignment: CDR1 MGHRA and CDR2 YSYEKL. The V end was cut by 3 bases, the J end by 1 base, with 4 bases between. The CDR3 covers 13 residues. CDR3 amino acids: CASSQGAKNIQYF. The CDR3 DNA follows: TGCGCCAGCAGCCAGGGGGCCAAAAACATTCAGTACTTC.

V usage is TRBV29-1 and J usage is TRBJ2-2; D may be TRBD2 (6 bases). The V gene's germline CDR1 is SQVTM and CDR2 ANQGSEA. This CDR3 spans 13 amino acids. The ends were cut back, 6 bases at V and 2 bases at J, with 10 bases in the middle. The CDR3 reads CSVGLSNTGELFF. DNA of the CDR3: TGCAGCGTGGGACTTTCCAACACCGGGGAGCTGTTTTTT.

This clone has just a few counts. The chain employs TRBV7-2 and TRBJ1-2; 7 bases line up with TRBD1. The CDR3 spans 16 residues. Trimming at V came to 0 bases and at J to 4 bases, leaving 8 bases not matched to a gene. Germline CDR1 is SGHTA and CDR2 is FQGNSA. CDR3 amino acids: CASSLAGLDRVYGYTF. The CDR3 DNA follows: TGTGCCAGCAGCTTAGCGGGGTTAGACAGGGTCTATGGCTACACCTTC.